Below, 22 T cell receptor beta chains from the same sample are listed, as sequenced in a study of OX40 agonist ivuxolimab in advanced cancers. Assay: immunoSEQ multiplex PCR; the TCRdb copy retains only in-frame clones and omits some. Of 50,000 to 60,000 clones listed, more than 85% are singletons. The material was CD4+ or CD8+ T cells sorted from blood, obtained in a trial of the OX40 agonist ivuxolimab. The receptors were gathered from an adult with an advanced solid tumor such as melanoma, head and neck, liver or kidney cancer.

The J gene is TRBJ1-2, the V gene TRBV6-4, with TRBD1 identical over 9 bases. With 0 bases clipped from V and 6 bases from J, the junction kept 5 bases outside the gene matches. Germline V gives CDR1 MRHNA, CDR2 SNTAGT. The CDR3 totals 15 residues. The CDR3 coding sequence is TGTGCCAGCAGTGACTCTGAGGACAGGGGTCATGGCTACACCTTC. It is translated as CASSDSEDRGHGYTF.

The chain uses TRBV25-1 and TRBJ1-1; tentative D call: TRBD1 (6 bases). The V gene lost 2 bases and the J gene lost 8 bases, with 15 bases spanning the gap. The germline CDR1 and CDR2 sequences are MGHDK and SYGVNS. There are 14 residues in the CDR3. For the CDR3, the DNA is TGTGCCAGCAGTGAACCCTCGGGGGGGACAGAAGCTTTCTTT. It encodes CASSEPSGGTEAFF.

CDR3 amino acids: CASSYGQGVTGELFF. The DNA of the CDR3 is TGTGCCAGCAGTTACGGACAGGGGGTGACCGGGGAGCTGTTTTTT. This sequence joins TRBV5-4 and TRBJ2-2; TRBD1 matches at 10 bases. The germline V gene has CDR1 SGHNT and CDR2 YYREEE (reference sequence). The CDR3 extends over 15 amino acids. J was trimmed by 5 bases and V by 5 bases; bases with no gene match: 6.

The rearrangement joins TRBV30 to TRBJ2-7; a possible D gene is TRBD1 (6 bases). The V gene lost 3 bases and the J gene lost 5 bases, with 20 bases spanning the gap. The CDR3 consists of 15 residues. Germline CDR1 and CDR2: GTSNPN and SVGIG (reference sequence). CDR3: CAWRTGDRRLHEQYF. CDR3 coding DNA: TGTGCCTGGAGGACCGGCGACAGGCGGTTACACGAGCAGTACTTC.

V gene TRBV9 combines with J gene TRBJ2-1, with 7 bases identical to TRBD2. Germline V gene data show CDR1 as SGDLS and CDR2 as YYNGEE. The CDR3 is made up of 16 amino acids. Germline trimming cut 2 bases from V and 4 bases from J; bases unmatched to any gene: 9. The CDR3 DNA reads TGTGCCAGCAGCGTTGGGGGAGGGCCTTATTACAATGAGCAGTTCTTC. Encoded protein: CASSVGGGPYYNEQFF.

This chain joins TRBV27 and TRBJ1-4; D is uncertain. V was pared by 4 bases and J by 8 bases, with 14 bases between. Germline V CDR1 and CDR2: MNHEY, SMNVEV (reference sequence). The CDR3 runs to 14 residues. The CDR3 DNA sequence: TGTGCCAGCAGTTCCCACGTGTTGGGGGAAAAACTGTTTTTT. Protein product: CASSSHVLGEKLFF.

This chain uses TRBV4-3 with TRBJ1-2; 10 nucleotides align to TRBD1. The V segment lost 1 base and the J segment 7 bases; nucleotides outside the gene matches: 15. Looked up from germline, CDR1 is LGHNA and CDR2 is YSLEER. This CDR3 has 18 amino acids. CDR3 protein: CASSQGQGAKGLTFGYTF. The CDR3 nucleotides read TGCGCCAGCAGCCAAGGACAGGGGGCAAAGGGTTTGACGTTTGGCTACACCTTC.

This rearrangement joins TRBV5-6 to TRBJ2-7; possibly TRBD1 for D (6 bases). CDR3 size: 15 residues. Per the germline V gene, CDR1 is SGHDT and CDR2 is YYEEEE. Trimming removed 4 bases at V and 0 bases at J, with 14 bases between. CDR3 loop: CASSRIQGSSYEQYF. CDR3 in DNA: TGTGCCAGCAGCCGTATACAGGGAAGCTCCTACGAGCAGTACTTC.

The V and J genes are TRBV5-6 and TRBJ1-6; 7 bases are shared with TRBD1. This CDR3 comprises 15 residues. V trimming: 5 bases; J trimming: 8 bases; junction bases outside the gene matches: 10. Germline V CDR1 and CDR2: SGHDT, YYEEEE. As DNA, the CDR3 is TGTGCCAGCAGTTTTGACAGGGTAGGATATTCACCCCTCCACTTT. It translates to CASSFDRVGYSPLHF.

The chain employs TRBV7-9 and TRBJ1-1, with a weak D call TRBD1 (6 bases). Germline V gene sequence: CDR1 SEHNR, CDR2 FQNEAQ (reference sequence). The CDR3 has 13 residues. The CDR3 sequence: CAFGGGPGAEAFF. The CDR3 DNA reads as TGTGCGTTCGGGGGGGGCCCTGGGGCTGAAGCTTTCTTT. Filled out from reference TRBV7-9 and TRBJ1-1, the complete variable domain reads DTGVSQNPRHKITKRGQNVTFRCDPISEHNRLYWYRQTLGQGPEFLTYFQNEAQLEKSRLLSDRFSAERPKGSFSTLEIQRTEQGDSAMYLCAFGGGPGAEAFFGQGTRLTVV.

The chain uses TRBV6-1 and TRBJ1-2; D may be TRBD1 (6 bases). Per the germline V gene, CDR1 is MNHNS and CDR2 is SASEGT. CDR3 length equals 15 residues. Between the trimmed V and J ends, which lost 1 base and 4 bases, there was a span of 13 bases. The CDR3 loop reads CASSEDSDSVYGYTF. In DNA, the CDR3 is TGTGCCAGCAGTGAAGATTCGGACAGTGTCTATGGCTACACCTTC.

The rearrangement joins TRBV9 to TRBJ2-6; D uncertain. Trimming removed 3 bases at V and 0 bases at J, with 16 bases between. The CDR3 contains 18 residues. Germline V gene sequence: CDR1 SGDLS, CDR2 YYNGEE. In DNA form, the CDR3 reads TGTGCCAGCAGCGCAGATGGTACCGGCGTCTCTGGGGCCAACGTCCTGACTTTC. This codes for CASSADGTGVSGANVLTF.

This clone was seen a handful of times. This chain joins TRBV30 and TRBJ1-1; 7 bases match TRBD1. Per the germline V gene, CDR1 is GTSNPN and CDR2 is SVGIG (reference sequence). The ends lost 4 bases at V and 6 bases at J; junction bases unmatched: 8. The CDR3 consists of 13 residues. The CDR3 loop is CAWKYQGGPEAFF. The CDR3 DNA sequence: TGTGCCTGGAAGTACCAGGGGGGGCCTGAAGCTTTCTTT.

The J gene is TRBJ2-2, the V gene TRBV4-3, with D perhaps TRBD1 or TRBD2 (5 bases each). Germline V gene data show CDR1 as LGHNA and CDR2 as YSLEER. Between the trimmed V and J ends, which lost 8 bases and 2 bases, there was a span of 12 bases. This CDR3 spans 14 amino acids. CDR3 amino acids: CASQMGPNTGELFF. The CDR3, as DNA: TGCGCCAGCCAGATGGGACCTAACACCGGGGAGCTGTTTTTT.

This rearrangement joins TRBV7-9 to TRBJ1-1; no reliable D call. Germline V CDR1 and CDR2: SEHNR, FQNEAQ (reference sequence). The CDR3 has 14 residues. The V end lost 3 bases, the J end lost 2 bases, and 10 bases lay between the germline ends. The CDR3 DNA reads TGTGCCAGCAGCTTTACAGAGGGAAACACTGAAGCTTTCTTT. Its protein product is CASSFTEGNTEAFF.

The chain links TRBV7-9 to TRBJ1-2; 8 bases are shared with TRBD1. Germline V lookup: CDR1 SEHNR, CDR2 FQNEAQ (reference sequence). The V segment lost 5 bases and the J segment 5 bases; nucleotides outside the gene matches: 13. This CDR3 contains 16 residues. This chain's CDR3 is CASSPQGATPPYGYTF. The CDR3 DNA is TGTGCCAGCAGCCCCCAGGGGGCTACTCCTCCTTATGGCTACACCTTC.

The genes are TRBV5-1 and TRBJ2-7; no definite D call. The CDR3 length is 14 residues. Trimming took 0 bases from V and 5 from J, leaving 12 bases between them. Germline lookup yields CDR1 SGHRS and CDR2 YFSETQ. In nucleotides, the CDR3 is TGCGCCAGCAGCTTGGAGTTAGGTATAGACGAGCAGTACTTC. Translating it yields CASSLELGIDEQYF.

This chain links TRBV11-3 with TRBJ2-3, with D unclear. CDR3 size: 13 residues. V lost 1 base and J 7 bases, leaving 9 bases between the germline ends. Germline V gene lookup returns CDR1 SGHNT and CDR2 YENEEA. CDR3 sequence reads: CASSLGGTYTQYF. In nucleotides, the CDR3 is TGTGCCAGCAGCTTAGGCGGCACTTATACGCAGTATTTT. Complete variable domain (other parts from reference TRBV11-3 and TRBJ2-3): EAGVVQSPRYKIIEKKQPVAFWCNPISGHNTLYWYLQNLGQGPELLIRYENEEAVDDSQLPKDRFSAERLKGVDSTLKIQPAELGDSAVYLCASSLGGTYTQYFGPGTRLTVL.

The V and J genes are TRBV9 and TRBJ2-3; TRBD2 agrees at 10 bases. Germline CDR1 reads SGDLS; CDR2 reads YYNGEE. J lost 6 bases, V lost 0 bases, and 7 bases had no gene match. The CDR3 loop spans 16 amino acids. The CDR3 sequence: CASSVEPSGGVDTQYF. CDR3 DNA sequence: TGTGCCAGCAGCGTAGAACCCAGCGGGGGGGTGGATACGCAGTATTTT.

Regarding this clone: The junction shows a germline mismatch at one end, possibly a read error. The genes are TRBV7-7 and TRBJ2-7, with 7 bases lining up with TRBD1. In germline, CDR1 is SSHAT, CDR2 FNYEAQ (reference sequence). This CDR3 spans 14 amino acids. The CDR3 loop reads CASSLGDSTYEQYF. The CDR3 DNA reads as TGTGCTAGCAGCTTAGGGGACAGTACCTACGAGCAGTACTTC.

The chain has TRBV15 and TRBJ1-1; D possibly corresponds to TRBD1 (5 bases). Germline CDR1 is LNHNV and CDR2 is YYDKDF (reference sequence). V lost 0 bases and J lost 5, with 10 bases in between. There are 14 residues in the CDR3. CDR3 amino acids: CATSRDGGGTEAFF. CDR3 in DNA: TGTGCCACCAGCAGAGATGGGGGGGGAACTGAAGCTTTCTTT.

The chain carries TRBV4-2 and TRBJ1-5; the match to TRBD1 covers 7 bases. V was clipped by 5 bases and J by 5 bases; unmatched bases: 6. The CDR3 extends over 14 amino acids. From germline, CDR1 is LGHNA and CDR2 YNFKEQ. CDR3 sequence: CASSWGQKDQPQHF. The CDR3 region has the DNA TGTGCCAGCAGCTGGGGACAGAAGGATCAGCCCCAGCATTTT.